This T cell receptor beta chain was captured by sequencing in a study of tumor and adjacent non-tumor tissue in lung cancer. Study overall: Histology: eleven to twelve adenocarcinoma, a couple of squamous cell carcinoma, 1 small cell lung cancer.

The library came from three nested PCR rounds adapted from ARM-PCR protocols. TCRdb used MiXCR to reprocess the multiplex PCR reads, holding one entry per CDR3 protein. The table lists 65,000 to 90,000 distinct CDR3 sequences, around 65% of them singletons. Concerning this clonotype itself: As yet, its antigen is unknown. The junction and the germline gene differ at one end; a read error may be behind it.

CDR1 SQVTM and CDR2 ANQGSEA come from the germline V gene. The CDR3 is 14 residues long. This sample's RNA came from whole unsorted tissue. Between August and November 2014, newly diagnosed, chemotherapy-naive lung cancer patients underwent thoracic surgery in China. Overall study results and limits: Patients with more diverse tumor TCRs had worse survival.

The TCR originated in an older woman with non-small cell lung cancer. The genes are TRBV29-1 and TRBJ2-2; maybe TRBD2 (6 bases). Specimen: lung tumor tissue. Written as DNA, the CDR3 is TGCAGCGTTCGACGGGATGGCCGAGGCGGGGAGCTGCTTTTT. Translated: CSVRRDGRGGELLF.